This T cell receptor beta chain was sequenced during a study of blood T cell repertoires in COVID-19. Study context: PBMCs, B-cell-depleted T cells, or T cells were the source of the cDNA or gDNA that made up the material.

This CDR3 is built from 14 residues. The ends were cut back, 8 bases at V and 8 bases at J, with 16 bases in the middle. CDR1 is MDHEN, CDR2 SYDVKM, per germline. Clones were read by immunoSEQ multiplex PCR, and TCRdb kept only the in-frame ones, dropping some. Among 150,000 to 200,000 clones listed, 90% were seen once. The TCR originated in a man aged 50 to 59 with acute or convalescent COVID-19. Sequenced material: peripheral blood. This chain links TRBV28 with TRBJ1-6; D not resolved. In DNA, the CDR3 is TGTGCCAGCGCTCCAGGCCCCCGATATTCACCCCTCCACTTT. Amino acids: CASAPGPRYSPLHF.